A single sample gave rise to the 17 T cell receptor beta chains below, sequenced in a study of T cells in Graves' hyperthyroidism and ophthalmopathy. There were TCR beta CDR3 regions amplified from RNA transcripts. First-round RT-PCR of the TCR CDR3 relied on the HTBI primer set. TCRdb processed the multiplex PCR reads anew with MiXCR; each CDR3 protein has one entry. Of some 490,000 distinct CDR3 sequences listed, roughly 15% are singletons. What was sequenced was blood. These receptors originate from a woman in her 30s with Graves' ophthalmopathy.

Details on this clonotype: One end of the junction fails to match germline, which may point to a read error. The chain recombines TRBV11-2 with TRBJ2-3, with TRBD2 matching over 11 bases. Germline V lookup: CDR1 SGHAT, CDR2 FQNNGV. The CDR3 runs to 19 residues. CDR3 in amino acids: CASSRRTGTSGYYTDTQYF. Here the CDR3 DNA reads TGTGCCAGCAGCCGAAGGACCGGGACTAGCGGCTACTACACAGATACGCAGTATTTC.

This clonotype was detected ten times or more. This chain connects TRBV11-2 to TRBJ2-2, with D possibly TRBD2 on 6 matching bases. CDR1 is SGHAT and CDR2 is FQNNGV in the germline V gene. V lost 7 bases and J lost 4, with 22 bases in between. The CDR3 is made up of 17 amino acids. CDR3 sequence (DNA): TGTGCCAGCAACCCCTGGATCGGATCCGGGGGCACCGGGGAGCTGTTTTTT. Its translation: CASNPWIGSGGTGELFF.

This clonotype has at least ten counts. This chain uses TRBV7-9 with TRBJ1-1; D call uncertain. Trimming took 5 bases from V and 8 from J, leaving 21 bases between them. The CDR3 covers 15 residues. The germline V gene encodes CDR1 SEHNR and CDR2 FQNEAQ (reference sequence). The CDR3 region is CASSPRAAVSSEAFF. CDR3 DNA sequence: TGTGCCAGCAGCCCACGGGCAGCAGTGTCATCGGAAGCTTTCTTT.

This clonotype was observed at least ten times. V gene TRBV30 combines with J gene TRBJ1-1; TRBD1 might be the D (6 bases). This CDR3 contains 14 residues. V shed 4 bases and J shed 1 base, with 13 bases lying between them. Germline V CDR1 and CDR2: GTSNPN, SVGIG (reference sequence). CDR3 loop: CAWMAGVQNTEAFF. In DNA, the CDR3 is TGTGCCTGGATGGCAGGGGTCCAGAACACTGAAGCTTTCTTT.

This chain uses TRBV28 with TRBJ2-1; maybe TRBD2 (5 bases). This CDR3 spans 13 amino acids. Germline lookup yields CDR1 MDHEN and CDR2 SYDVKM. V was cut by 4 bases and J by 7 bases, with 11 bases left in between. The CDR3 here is CASSSTGWNEQFF. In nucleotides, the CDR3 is TGTGCCAGCAGTTCGACGGGGTGGAATGAGCAGTTCTTC. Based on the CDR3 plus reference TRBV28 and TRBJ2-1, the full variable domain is DVKVTQSSRYLVKRTGEKVFLECVQDMDHENMFWYRQDPGLGLRLIYFSYDVKMKEKGDIPEGYSVSREKKERFSLILESASTNQTSMYLCASSSTGWNEQFFGPGTRLTVL.

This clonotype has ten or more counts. The CDR3, as DNA: TGTGCCACGACTCCGGGACAGGGTTGGGAGCAGTACTTC. Protein: CATTPGQGWEQYF. This sequence joins TRBV7-9 and TRBJ2-7; 9 nucleotides match TRBD1. The CDR3 extends over 13 amino acids. J lost 7 bases, V lost 10 bases, and 11 bases had no gene match. CDR1 is SEHNR and CDR2 is FQNEAQ in the germline V gene (reference sequence).

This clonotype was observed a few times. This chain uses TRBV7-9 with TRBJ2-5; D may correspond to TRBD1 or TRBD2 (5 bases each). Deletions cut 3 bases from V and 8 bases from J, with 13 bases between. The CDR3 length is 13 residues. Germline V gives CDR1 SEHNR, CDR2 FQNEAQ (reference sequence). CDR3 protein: CASSFRDGRTQYF. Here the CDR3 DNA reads TGTGCCAGCAGCTTCCGGGACGGCCGAACCCAGTACTTC.

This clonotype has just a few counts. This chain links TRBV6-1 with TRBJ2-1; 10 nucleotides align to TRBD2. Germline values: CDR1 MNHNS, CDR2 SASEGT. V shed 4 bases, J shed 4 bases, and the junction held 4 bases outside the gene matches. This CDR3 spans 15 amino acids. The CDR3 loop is CASSVEAGGYNEQFF. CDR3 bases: TGTGCCAGCAGTGTAGAAGCGGGAGGGTACAATGAGCAGTTCTTC.

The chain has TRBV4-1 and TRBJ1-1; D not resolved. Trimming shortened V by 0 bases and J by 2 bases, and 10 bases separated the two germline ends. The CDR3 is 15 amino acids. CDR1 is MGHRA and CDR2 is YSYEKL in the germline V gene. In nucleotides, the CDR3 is TGCGCCAGCAGCCAAGATCGGGCAGATAACACTGAAGCTTTCTTT. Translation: CASSQDRADNTEAFF.

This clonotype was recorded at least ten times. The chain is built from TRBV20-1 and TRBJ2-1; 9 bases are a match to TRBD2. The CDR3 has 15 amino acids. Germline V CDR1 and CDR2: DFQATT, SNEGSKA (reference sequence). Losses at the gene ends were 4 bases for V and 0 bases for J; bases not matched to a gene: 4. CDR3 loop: CSATLLAGSYNEQFF. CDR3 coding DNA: TGCAGTGCTACGTTACTAGCGGGCTCCTACAATGAGCAGTTCTTC.

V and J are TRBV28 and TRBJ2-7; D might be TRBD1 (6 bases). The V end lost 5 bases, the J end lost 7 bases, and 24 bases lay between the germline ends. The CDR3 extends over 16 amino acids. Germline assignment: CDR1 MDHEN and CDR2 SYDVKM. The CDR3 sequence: CASSTPVGGSTGEQYF. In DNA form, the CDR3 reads TGTGCCAGCAGTACCCCCGTTGGGGGCAGCACCGGGGAGCAGTACTTC.

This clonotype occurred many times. In DNA form, the CDR3 reads TGCAGTGCTAGCAGACCACTAGCGGGAGTAGGCAATGAGCAGTTCTTC. This gives the protein CSASRPLAGVGNEQFF. The V gene is TRBV20-1, the J gene TRBJ2-1; TRBD2 aligns across 11 bases. This CDR3 contains 16 residues. CDR1 DFQATT and CDR2 SNEGSKA come from the germline V gene (reference sequence). With 3 bases clipped from V and 6 bases from J, the junction kept 10 bases outside the gene matches.

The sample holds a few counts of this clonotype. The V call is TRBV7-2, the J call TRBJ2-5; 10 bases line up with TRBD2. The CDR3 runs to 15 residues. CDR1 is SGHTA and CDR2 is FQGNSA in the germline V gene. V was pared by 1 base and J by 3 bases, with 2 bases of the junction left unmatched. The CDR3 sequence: CASSLVGLAEETQYF. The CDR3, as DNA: TGTGCCAGCAGCTTAGTCGGACTAGCGGAAGAGACCCAGTACTTC.

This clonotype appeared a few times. CDR3 nucleotide sequence: TGTGCCAGCAGTTACCTTGCAGGAACTAACTATGGCTACACCTTC. This gives the protein CASSYLAGTNYGYTF. V usage is TRBV6-5 and J usage is TRBJ1-2, with D unclear. CDR1 MNHEY and CDR2 SVGAGI come from the germline V gene. There are 15 residues in the CDR3. V lost 2 bases and J 0 bases, leaving 10 bases between the germline ends.

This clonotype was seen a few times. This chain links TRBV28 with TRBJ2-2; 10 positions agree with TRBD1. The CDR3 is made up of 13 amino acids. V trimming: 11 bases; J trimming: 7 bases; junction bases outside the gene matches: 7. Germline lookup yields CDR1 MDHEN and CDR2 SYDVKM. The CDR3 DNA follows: TGTGCCGGCGGGACAGGGGATCGCGGGGAGCTGTTTTTT. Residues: CAGGTGDRGELFF.

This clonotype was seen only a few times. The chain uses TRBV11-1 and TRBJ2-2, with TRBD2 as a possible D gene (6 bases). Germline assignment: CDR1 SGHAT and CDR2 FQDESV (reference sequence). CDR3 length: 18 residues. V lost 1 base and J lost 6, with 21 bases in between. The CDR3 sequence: CASSLGLATSIYSGELFF. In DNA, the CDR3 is TGTGCCAGCAGCTTAGGATTAGCGACTAGTATATACTCCGGGGAGCTGTTTTTT.

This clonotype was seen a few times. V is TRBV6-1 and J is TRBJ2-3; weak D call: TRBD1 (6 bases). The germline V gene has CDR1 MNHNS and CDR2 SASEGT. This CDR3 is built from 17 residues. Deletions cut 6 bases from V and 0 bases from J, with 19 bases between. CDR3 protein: CASRIVAGTHSTDTQYF. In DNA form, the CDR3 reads TGTGCCAGCAGGATCGTAGCCGGGACACATAGCACAGATACGCAGTATTTT.